Following are 21 T cell receptor beta chains from one sample sequenced in a study of a mutant IDH1 vaccine in newly diagnosed glioma (dated by TCRdb to the early 2020s). This specimen's time point label, per the study, means: week 35, safety follow-up. A 20-mer mutant IDH1 peptide at 300 micrograms in Montanide made up each vaccine dose, which was injected subcutaneously together with topical imiquimod. No antigen has been identified for these receptors. The library was generated by the immunoSEQ multiplex PCR assay. TCRdb provides this immuneACCESS table in a form limited to in-frame rearrangements. Some clones are lacking; in checked studies, under half of them reflect an unresolved V gene, and why the rest are absent is not known. This sample has around 60,000 clones in its table, and roughly 81% of those were observed once. The ten largest clones add up to 5% to 7% of the sample. The sequencing used PBMCs, collected from a glioma patient whose treatment included an IDH1 peptide vaccine. The receptors here all came from a man aged 35 to 55 with glioma.

This clone was counted once. This chain connects TRBV5-4 to TRBJ2-3, with TRBD1 identical over 9 bases. With V trimmed by 0 bases and J by 6 bases, 8 bases remained unmatched. CDR3 length: 16 residues. Germline CDR1 reads SGHNT; CDR2 reads YYREEE (reference sequence). The CDR3 DNA reads TGTGCCAGCAGCTTGGATGGACAGGGGACGGGGGATACGCAGTATTTT. Residues: CASSLDGQGTGDTQYF. The full variable domain, its missing parts supplied by reference TRBV5-4 and TRBJ2-3, is ETGVTQSPTHLIKTRGQQVTLRCSSQSGHNTVSWYQQALGQGPQFIFQYYREEENGRGNFPPRFSGLQFPNYSSELNVNALELDDSALYLCASSLDGQGTGDTQYFGPGTRLTVL.

The gene calls are TRBV4-3 and TRBJ2-7, with D possibly being TRBD2 (5 bases). The CDR3 is made up of 15 amino acids. Per the germline V gene, CDR1 is LGHNA and CDR2 is YSLEER. The V gene lost 4 bases and the J gene lost 5 bases, with 18 bases spanning the gap. The CDR3 DNA sequence: TGCGCCAGCAGCCCCTCGACAAATCTAGCTCACGAGCAGTACTTC. Its protein product is CASSPSTNLAHEQYF.

J is TRBJ2-1 and V is TRBV19; either TRBD1 or TRBD2 may fit D (5 bases each). The CDR3 contains 12 residues. Germline V gene lookup returns CDR1 LNHDA and CDR2 SQIVND (reference sequence). V dropped 0 bases and J dropped 9 bases, with 6 bases sitting between them. CDR3 coding DNA: TGTGCCAGTAGTATAGACGGGGCTGAGCAGTTCTTC. Protein: CASSIDGAEQFF.

The chain uses TRBV29-1 and TRBJ2-5; tentative D call: TRBD2 (5 bases). V lost 4 bases and J lost 5, with 11 bases in between. Germline CDR1 is SQVTM and CDR2 is ANQGSEA. CDR3 length equals 12 residues. The CDR3 nucleotides read TGCAGCGTTGGGGCGGGTCGCGAGACCCAGTACTTC. Translated, it gives CSVGAGRETQYF.

V gene TRBV29-1 combines with J gene TRBJ1-1; D gene uncertain. This CDR3 is 12 amino acids long. Per germline, CDR1 SQVTM and CDR2 ANQGSEA. V was shortened by 6 bases and J by 1 base, with 9 bases between the two germline ends. CDR3 in DNA: TGCAGCGTGCGTCTAGCGAACACTGAAGCTTTCTTT. It yields the protein CSVRLANTEAFF.

The rearrangement uses TRBV29-1 and TRBJ2-1; 9 bases line up with TRBD2. The CDR3 length is 16 residues. The trim removed 4 bases at V and 6 bases at J, leaving 13 bases unmatched. Germline CDR1 and CDR2: SQVTM and ANQGSEA. CDR3 DNA sequence: TGCAGCGTTGGTAGGAGATGGGCTAGCGGGACCAATGAGCAGTTCTTC. Residues: CSVGRRWASGTNEQFF.

The chain has TRBV7-9 and TRBJ2-7; TRBD2 agrees at 10 bases. The CDR3 covers 15 residues. Trimming removed 5 bases from V and 7 bases from J; junction bases left unmatched: 11. Per germline, CDR1 SEHNR and CDR2 FQNEAQ (reference sequence). The CDR3: CASSGSGRALREQYF. As DNA, the CDR3 is TGTGCCAGCAGCGGAAGCGGGAGGGCCCTCCGGGAGCAGTACTTC.

V usage is TRBV4-2 and J usage is TRBJ2-1; TRBD2 might be the D (6 bases). Looked up from germline, CDR1 is LGHNA and CDR2 is YNFKEQ. V was trimmed by 1 base and J by 8 bases, leaving 18 bases between them. This CDR3 is built from 16 residues. The DNA of the CDR3 is TGTGCCAGCAGCCAAGTTTGGGACTCGAGCTCCCATGAGCAGTTCTTC. This sequence encodes CASSQVWDSSSHEQFF.

The chain couples TRBV7-2 to TRBJ2-1; 10 bases match TRBD2. This CDR3 is 15 amino acids long. The V and J ends lost 2 bases and 9 bases, in that order; junction bases with no gene match: 7. Germline V CDR1 and CDR2: SGHTA, FQGNSA. The CDR3 DNA reads as TGTGCCAGCAGCTTATCGCTAGCGGGAGTCGGTGAGCAGTTCTTC. As protein: CASSLSLAGVGEQFF.

J is TRBJ2-1 and V is TRBV4-2; the D gene is possibly TRBD2 (6 bases). Trimming took off 1 base at V and 0 bases at J, with 13 bases between the two ends. CDR1 and CDR2 from the germline V gene are LGHNA and YNFKEQ. The CDR3 is 17 amino acids. DNA for the CDR3: TGTGCCAGCAGCCAAGTCAGGACGGGAGTCTCCTACAATGAGCAGTTCTTC. Translated: CASSQVRTGVSYNEQFF.

This sequence joins TRBV7-9 and TRBJ1-1; weak D call: TRBD1 (5 bases). This CDR3 has 11 amino acids. Per the germline V gene, CDR1 is SEHNR and CDR2 is FQNEAQ (reference sequence). The V gene lost 3 bases and the J gene lost 11 bases, with 10 bases spanning the gap. The CDR3 nucleotides are TGTGCCAGCAGCTTTGCAGGGATGGCTTTCTTT. As protein: CASSFAGMAFF.

This chain links TRBV27 with TRBJ2-7; D unresolved. Trimming left V 5 bases short and J 2 bases short, with 13 bases between. Germline V gene sequence: CDR1 MNHEY, CDR2 SMNVEV (reference sequence). The CDR3 covers 14 residues. The CDR3 DNA reads as TGTGCCAGCAGTCCCTGGGCAGCTACCTACGAGCAGTACTTC. Translation gives CASSPWAATYEQYF.

This clone has a single count. The chain uses TRBV7-9 and TRBJ1-1; possibly TRBD1 for D (5 bases). This CDR3 comprises 14 residues. Germline CDR1 and CDR2: SEHNR and FQNEAQ (reference sequence). Trimming took off 4 bases at V and 5 bases at J, with 14 bases between the two ends. For the CDR3, the DNA is TGTGCCAGCAGCTCTCTTCATCGGGGGACTGAAGCTTTCTTT. Amino acid sequence: CASSSLHRGTEAFF.

The V and J genes are TRBV7-9 and TRBJ2-3; the D gene is possibly TRBD1 (5 bases). Germline lookup yields CDR1 SEHNR and CDR2 FQNEAQ (reference sequence). The CDR3 has 16 residues. V lost 5 bases and J 3 bases, leaving 18 bases between the germline ends. The chain's CDR3 is CASSQSKGSETDTQYF. CDR3 coding DNA: TGTGCCAGCAGCCAATCAAAGGGGTCGGAAACAGATACGCAGTATTTT. Full variable domain (rest looked up from reference TRBV7-9 and TRBJ2-3): DTGVSQNPRHKITKRGQNVTFRCDPISEHNRLYWYRQTLGQGPEFLTYFQNEAQLEKSRLLSDRFSAERPKGSFSTLEIQRTEQGDSAMYLCASSQSKGSETDTQYFGPGTRLTVL.

The chain recombines TRBV30 with TRBJ2-4; TRBD2 aligns across 8 bases. Trimming took 2 bases from V and 8 from J; bases not matched to a gene: 2. From germline, CDR1 is GTSNPN and CDR2 SVGIG (reference sequence). This CDR3 has 12 residues. The CDR3 nucleotides read TGTGCCTGGAGTTTCGGGGGGGACATTCAGTACTTC. This encodes CAWSFGGDIQYF.

The V call is TRBV11-3, the J call TRBJ1-1, with a tentative D call TRBD1 (6 bases). The CDR3 totals 15 residues. V gave up 5 bases and J gave up 5 bases, with 18 bases separating them. Looked up from germline, CDR1 is SGHNT and CDR2 is YENEEA. The CDR3 region has the DNA TGTGCCAGCAGCCCGGGTAAGGGGGATAGGACTGAAGCTTTCTTT. Translating gives CASSPGKGDRTEAFF.

The chain has TRBV5-5 and TRBJ2-7, with TRBD1 matching 9 bases. Germline V lookup: CDR1 SGHKS, CDR2 YYEKEE (reference sequence). The CDR3 runs 13 residues. V was pared by 4 bases and J by 7 bases, with 6 bases of the junction left unmatched. In nucleotides, the CDR3 is TGTGCCAGCAGCCCGACAGGGGGGTGGGAGCAGTACTTC. Its translation: CASSPTGGWEQYF.

The rearrangement links TRBV14 to TRBJ2-7, with TRBD2 as a possible D gene (5 bases). The ends were cut back, 0 bases at V and 6 bases at J, with 12 bases in the middle. The germline V gene encodes CDR1 SGHDN and CDR2 FVKESK. The CDR3 runs to 14 residues. CDR3 sequence: CASSQDPDRGEQYF. In nucleotides, the CDR3 is TGTGCCAGCAGCCAAGATCCTGACCGGGGCGAGCAGTACTTC.

As to this clone: The junction does not match germline at one end; this may be a read error. This chain joins TRBV7-7 and TRBJ2-5, with D uncertain. From germline, CDR1 is SSHAT and CDR2 FNYEAQ (reference sequence). The CDR3 runs 14 residues. The CDR3 coding sequence is TGTGCTAGCAGCCTCCTTCGCTTCCAAGAGACCCAGTACTTC. This gives the protein CASSLLRFQETQYF.

V gene TRBV14 combines with J gene TRBJ2-7; D is uncertain. This CDR3 region has 11 residues. Per the germline V gene, CDR1 is SGHDN and CDR2 is FVKESK. V lost 4 bases to trimming and J lost 7 bases, with 8 bases between them. This CDR3 reads CASSLVREQYF. CDR3 bases: TGTGCCAGCAGCCTGGTTCGGGAGCAGTACTTC.

The genes are TRBV5-1 and TRBJ2-5; tentative D call: TRBD2 (5 bases). The CDR3 runs to 15 residues. CDR1 and CDR2 from the germline V gene are SGHRS and YFSETQ. Trimming cost V 3 bases and J 5 bases, with 17 bases left between them. The CDR3 DNA reads as TGCGCCAGCAGCTCGGGATCTCAACTTCGGGAGACCCAGTACTTC. As protein: CASSSGSQLRETQYF.